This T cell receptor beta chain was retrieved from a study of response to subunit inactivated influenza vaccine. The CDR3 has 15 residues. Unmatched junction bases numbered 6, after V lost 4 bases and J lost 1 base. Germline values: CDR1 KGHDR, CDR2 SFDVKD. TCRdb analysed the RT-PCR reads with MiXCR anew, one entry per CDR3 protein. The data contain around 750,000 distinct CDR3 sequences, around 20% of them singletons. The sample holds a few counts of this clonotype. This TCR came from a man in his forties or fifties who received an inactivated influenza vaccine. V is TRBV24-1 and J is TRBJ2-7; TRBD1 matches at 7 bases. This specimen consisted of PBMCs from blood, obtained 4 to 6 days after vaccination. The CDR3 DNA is TGTGCCACCAGTGAAAGAAGGGGACAGTCCTACGAGCAGTACTTC. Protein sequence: CATSERRGQSYEQYF.